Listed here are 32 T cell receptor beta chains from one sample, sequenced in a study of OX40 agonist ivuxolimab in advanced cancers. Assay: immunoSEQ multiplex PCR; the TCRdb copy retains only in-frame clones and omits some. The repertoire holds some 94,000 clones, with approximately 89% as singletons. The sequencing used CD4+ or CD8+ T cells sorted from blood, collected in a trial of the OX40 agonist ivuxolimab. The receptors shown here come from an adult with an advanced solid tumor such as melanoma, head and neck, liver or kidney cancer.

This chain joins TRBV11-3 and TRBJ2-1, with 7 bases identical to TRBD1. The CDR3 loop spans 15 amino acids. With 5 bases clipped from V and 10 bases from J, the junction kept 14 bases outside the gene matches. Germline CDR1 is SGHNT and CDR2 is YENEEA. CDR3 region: CASSRLTRGGAEQFF. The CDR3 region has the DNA TGTGCCAGCAGCCGATTGACACGAGGGGGCGCGGAGCAGTTCTTC.

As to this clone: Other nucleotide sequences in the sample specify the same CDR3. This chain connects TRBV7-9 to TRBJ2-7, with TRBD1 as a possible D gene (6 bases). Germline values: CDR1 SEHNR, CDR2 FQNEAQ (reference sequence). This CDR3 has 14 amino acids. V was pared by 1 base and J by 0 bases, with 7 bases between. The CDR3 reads CASSLGGLSYEQYF. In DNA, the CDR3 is TGTGCCAGCAGCTTAGGGGGGCTCTCCTACGAGCAGTACTTC.

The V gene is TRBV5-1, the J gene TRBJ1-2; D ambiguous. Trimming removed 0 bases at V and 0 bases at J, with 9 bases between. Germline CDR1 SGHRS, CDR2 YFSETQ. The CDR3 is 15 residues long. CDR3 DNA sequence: TGCGCCAGCAGCTTGGAAGGGAATGCTAACTATGGCTACACCTTC. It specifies CASSLEGNANYGYTF.

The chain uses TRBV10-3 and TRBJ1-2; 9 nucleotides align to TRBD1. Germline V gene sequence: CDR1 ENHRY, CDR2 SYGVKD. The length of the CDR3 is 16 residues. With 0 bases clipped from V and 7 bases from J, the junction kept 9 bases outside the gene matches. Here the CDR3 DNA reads TGTGCCATCAGTGAGTCAGGACAGGGGATTTTGTCTGGCTACACCTTC. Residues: CAISESGQGILSGYTF.

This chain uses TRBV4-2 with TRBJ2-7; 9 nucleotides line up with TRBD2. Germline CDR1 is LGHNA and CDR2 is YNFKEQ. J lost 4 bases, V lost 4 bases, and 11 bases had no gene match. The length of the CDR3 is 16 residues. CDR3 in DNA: TGTGCCAGCAGCCGCCCGTCTGCTAGCGGGATATACGAGCAGTACTTC. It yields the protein CASSRPSASGIYEQYF.

Here the CDR3 DNA reads TGTGCCAGCAGCTTGGGACGGTCGAACACTGAAGCTTTCTTT. This translates into CASSLGRSNTEAFF. This chain joins TRBV5-4 and TRBJ1-1; D remains ambiguous. The CDR3 extends over 14 amino acids. Trimming pared 0 bases from V and 1 base from J, leaving 7 bases between. Germline V gene data show CDR1 as SGHNT and CDR2 as YYREEE (reference sequence).

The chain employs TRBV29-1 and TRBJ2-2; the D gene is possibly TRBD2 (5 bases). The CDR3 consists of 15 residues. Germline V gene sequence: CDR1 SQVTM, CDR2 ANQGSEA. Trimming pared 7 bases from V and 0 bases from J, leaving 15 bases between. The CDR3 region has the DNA TGCAGCGGTCAATTGGACTCCTCGAACACCGGGGAGCTGTTTTTT. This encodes CSGQLDSSNTGELFF.

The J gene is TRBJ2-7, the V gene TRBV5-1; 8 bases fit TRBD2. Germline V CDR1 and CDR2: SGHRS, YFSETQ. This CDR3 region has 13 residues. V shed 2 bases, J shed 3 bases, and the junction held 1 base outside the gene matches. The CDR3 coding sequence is TGCGCCAGCAGCTTAGCGGGAGTCTACGAGCAGTACTTC. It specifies CASSLAGVYEQYF.

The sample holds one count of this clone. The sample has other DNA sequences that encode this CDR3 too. The CDR3 protein is CASSITGAGTEAFF. The CDR3 DNA reads TGTGCCAGTAGTATTACGGGGGCCGGCACTGAAGCTTTCTTT. The chain uses TRBV19 and TRBJ1-1, with D possibly matching TRBD1 (6 bases). There are 14 residues in the CDR3. Trimming removed 3 bases from V and 4 bases from J, with 12 bases in between. The germline gives CDR1 LNHDA, CDR2 SQIVND (reference sequence).

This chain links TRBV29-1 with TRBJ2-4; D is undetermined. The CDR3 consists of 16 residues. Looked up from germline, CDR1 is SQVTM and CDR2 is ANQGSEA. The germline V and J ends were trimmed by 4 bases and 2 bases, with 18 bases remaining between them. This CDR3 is CSVVRRHGRSKNIQYF. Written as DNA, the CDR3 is TGCAGCGTTGTCCGACGTCACGGGCGGTCCAAAAACATTCAGTACTTC.

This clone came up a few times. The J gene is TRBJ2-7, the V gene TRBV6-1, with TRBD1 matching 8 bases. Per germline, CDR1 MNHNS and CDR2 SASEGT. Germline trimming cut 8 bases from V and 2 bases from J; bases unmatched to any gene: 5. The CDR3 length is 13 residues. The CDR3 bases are TGTGCCAGCGCGGACAGGGCCCCCTACGAGCAGTACTTC. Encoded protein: CASADRAPYEQYF.

CDR3 nucleotide sequence: TGTGCCAGCAGCATAAGCGGGAGCACAGATACGCAGTATTTT. This codes for CASSISGSTDTQYF. The chain is built from TRBV5-5 and TRBJ2-3; TRBD2 might be the D (6 bases). This CDR3 is 14 amino acids long. The V end was cut by 4 bases, the J end by 0 bases, with 9 bases between. Germline CDR1 SGHKS, CDR2 YYEKEE (reference sequence).

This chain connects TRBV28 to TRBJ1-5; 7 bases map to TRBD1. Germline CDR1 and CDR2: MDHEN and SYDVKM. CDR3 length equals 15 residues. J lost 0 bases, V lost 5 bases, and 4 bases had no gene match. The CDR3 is CASSHDRASNQPQHF. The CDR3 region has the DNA TGTGCCAGCAGTCATGACAGGGCTAGCAATCAGCCCCAGCATTTT.

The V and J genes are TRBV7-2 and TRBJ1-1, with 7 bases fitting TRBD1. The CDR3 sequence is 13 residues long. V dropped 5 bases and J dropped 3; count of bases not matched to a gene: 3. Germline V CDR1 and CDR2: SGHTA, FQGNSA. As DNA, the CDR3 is TGTGCCAGCAGCCGGGACAGACACACTGAAGCTTTCTTT. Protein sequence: CASSRDRHTEAFF.

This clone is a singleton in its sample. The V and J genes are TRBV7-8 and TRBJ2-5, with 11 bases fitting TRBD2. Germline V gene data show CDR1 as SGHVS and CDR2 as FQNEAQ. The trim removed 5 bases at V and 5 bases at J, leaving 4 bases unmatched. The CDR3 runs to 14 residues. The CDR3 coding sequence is TGTGCCAGCAGCCCCCGGACTAGCGGGGAGACCCAGTACTTC. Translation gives CASSPRTSGETQYF.

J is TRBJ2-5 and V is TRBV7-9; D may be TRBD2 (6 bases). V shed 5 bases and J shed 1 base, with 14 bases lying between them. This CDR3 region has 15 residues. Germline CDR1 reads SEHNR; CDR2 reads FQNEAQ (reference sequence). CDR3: CASSPRLASQETQYF. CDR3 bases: TGTGCCAGCAGCCCCCGGCTAGCGAGCCAAGAGACCCAGTACTTC.

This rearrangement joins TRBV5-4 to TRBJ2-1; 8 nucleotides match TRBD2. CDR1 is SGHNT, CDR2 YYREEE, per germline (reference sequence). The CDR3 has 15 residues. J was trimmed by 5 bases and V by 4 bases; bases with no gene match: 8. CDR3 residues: CASSRRAGEDNEQFF. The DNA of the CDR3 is TGTGCCAGCAGCCGAAGAGCGGGAGAGGACAATGAGCAGTTCTTC.

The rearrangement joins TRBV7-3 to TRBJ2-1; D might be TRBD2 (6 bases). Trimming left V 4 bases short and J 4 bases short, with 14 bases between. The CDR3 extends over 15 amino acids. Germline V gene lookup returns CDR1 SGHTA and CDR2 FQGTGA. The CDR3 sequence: CASSSRDSTYNEQFF. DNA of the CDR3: TGTGCCAGCAGCTCCCGGGACTCCACATACAATGAGCAGTTCTTC. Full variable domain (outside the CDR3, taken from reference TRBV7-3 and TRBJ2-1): GAGVSQTPSNKVTEKGKYVELRCDPISGHTALYWYRQSLGQGPEFLIYFQGTGAADDSGLPNDRFFAVRPEGSVSTLKIQRTERGDSAVYLCASSSRDSTYNEQFFGPGTRLTVL.

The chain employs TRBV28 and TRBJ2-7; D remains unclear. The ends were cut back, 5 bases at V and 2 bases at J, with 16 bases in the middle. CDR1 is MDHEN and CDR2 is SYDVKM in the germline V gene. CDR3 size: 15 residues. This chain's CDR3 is CASSQLTMAAYEQYF. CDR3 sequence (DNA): TGTGCCAGCAGTCAGCTTACGATGGCAGCCTACGAGCAGTACTTC.

The CDR3 DNA reads as TGTGCCAGCTCACCAGGGGGCGATCAGCCCCAGCATTTT. This encodes CASSPGGDQPQHF. The chain recombines TRBV18 with TRBJ1-5; tentatively, D is TRBD1 (6 bases). Germline V gene data show CDR1 as KGHSH and CDR2 as LQKENI. This CDR3 has 13 amino acids. V lost 2 bases, J lost 5 bases, and 7 bases lay in between.

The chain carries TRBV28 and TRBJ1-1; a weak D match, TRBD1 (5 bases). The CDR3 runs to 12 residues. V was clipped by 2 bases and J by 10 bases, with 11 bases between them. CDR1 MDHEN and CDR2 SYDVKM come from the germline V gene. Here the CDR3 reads CASSLPGRGAFF. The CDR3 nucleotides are TGTGCCAGCAGTTTACCGGGACGTGGAGCTTTCTTT.

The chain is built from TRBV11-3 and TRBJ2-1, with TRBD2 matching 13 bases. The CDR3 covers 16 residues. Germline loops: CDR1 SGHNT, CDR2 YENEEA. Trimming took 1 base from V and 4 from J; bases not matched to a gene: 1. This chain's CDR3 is CASSLGTSGSYNEQFF. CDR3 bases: TGTGCCAGCAGCTTAGGGACTAGCGGGAGTTACAATGAGCAGTTCTTC.

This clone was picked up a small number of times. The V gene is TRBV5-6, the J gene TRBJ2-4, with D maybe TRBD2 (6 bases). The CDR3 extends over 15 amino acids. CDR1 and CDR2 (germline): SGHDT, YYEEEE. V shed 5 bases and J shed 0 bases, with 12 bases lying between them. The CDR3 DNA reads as TGTGCCAGCAGGCCACTAGCAGTAGCCAAAAACATTCAGTACTTC. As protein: CASRPLAVAKNIQYF.

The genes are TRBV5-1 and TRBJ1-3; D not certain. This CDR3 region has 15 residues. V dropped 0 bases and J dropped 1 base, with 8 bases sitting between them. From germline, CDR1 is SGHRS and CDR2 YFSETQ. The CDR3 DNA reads TGCGCCAGCAGCTTGGAAGGATTTTCTGGAAACACCATATATTTT. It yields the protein CASSLEGFSGNTIYF. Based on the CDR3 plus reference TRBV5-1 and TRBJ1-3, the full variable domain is KAGVTQTPRYLIKTRGQQVTLSCSPISGHRSVSWYQQTPGQGLQFLFEYFSETQRNKGNFPGRFSGRQFSNSRSEMNVSTLELGDSALYLCASSLEGFSGNTIYFGEGSWLTVV.

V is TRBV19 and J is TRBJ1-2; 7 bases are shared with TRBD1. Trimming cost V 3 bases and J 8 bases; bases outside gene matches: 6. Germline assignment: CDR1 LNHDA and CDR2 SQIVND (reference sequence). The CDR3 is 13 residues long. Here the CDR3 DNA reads TGTGCCAGTAGTATTTTAAGGGGGCAAGGCTACACCTTC. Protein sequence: CASSILRGQGYTF.

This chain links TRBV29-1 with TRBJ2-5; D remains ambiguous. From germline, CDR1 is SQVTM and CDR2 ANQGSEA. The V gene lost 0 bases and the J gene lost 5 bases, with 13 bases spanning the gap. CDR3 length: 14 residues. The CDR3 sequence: CSVEDLQRGETQYF. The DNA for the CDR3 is TGCAGCGTTGAAGATCTTCAGAGAGGTGAGACCCAGTACTTC.

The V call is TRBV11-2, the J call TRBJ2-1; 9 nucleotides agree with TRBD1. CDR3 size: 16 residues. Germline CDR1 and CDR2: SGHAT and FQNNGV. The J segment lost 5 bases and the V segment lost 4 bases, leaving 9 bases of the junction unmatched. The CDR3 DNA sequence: TGTGCCAGCAGCTCGCTCCGGACAGGGGTTAACAATGAGCAGTTCTTC. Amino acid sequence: CASSSLRTGVNNEQFF.

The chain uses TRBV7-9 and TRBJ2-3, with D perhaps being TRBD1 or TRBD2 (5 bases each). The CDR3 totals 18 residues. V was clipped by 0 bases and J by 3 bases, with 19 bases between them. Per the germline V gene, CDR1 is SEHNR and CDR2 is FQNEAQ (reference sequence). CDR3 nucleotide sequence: TGTGCCAGCAGCTTAGCGCCTAGGTTGGGACGGCGAACAGATACGCAGTATTTT. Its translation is CASSLAPRLGRRTDTQYF.

The CDR3 nucleotides read TGTGCCAGCAGCTCGACTAGCGGGAGGACGATAGATACGCAGTATTTT. Its translation is CASSSTSGRTIDTQYF. The chain couples TRBV5-4 to TRBJ2-3, with 13 positions matching TRBD2. This CDR3 comprises 16 residues. Germline V gene sequence: CDR1 SGHNT, CDR2 YYREEE (reference sequence). V shed 3 bases, J shed 5 bases, and the junction held 6 bases outside the gene matches.

The CDR3 nucleotides are TGTGCCAGCAGTCCCCGCACACATGCCTACAATGAGCAGTTCTTC. Protein sequence: CASSPRTHAYNEQFF. This chain uses TRBV6-6 with TRBJ2-1; D gene ambiguous. Germline loops: CDR1 MNHNY, CDR2 SVGAGI (reference sequence). The CDR3 has 15 amino acids. The V gene lost 5 bases and the J gene lost 2 bases, with 13 bases spanning the gap.

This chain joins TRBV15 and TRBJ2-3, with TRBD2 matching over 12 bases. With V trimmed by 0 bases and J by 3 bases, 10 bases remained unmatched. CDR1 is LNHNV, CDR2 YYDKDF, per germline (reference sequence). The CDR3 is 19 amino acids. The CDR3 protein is CATSRDLLAGGPGTDTQYF. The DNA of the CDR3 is TGTGCCACCAGCAGAGATTTACTAGCGGGAGGACCGGGGACAGATACGCAGTATTTT.

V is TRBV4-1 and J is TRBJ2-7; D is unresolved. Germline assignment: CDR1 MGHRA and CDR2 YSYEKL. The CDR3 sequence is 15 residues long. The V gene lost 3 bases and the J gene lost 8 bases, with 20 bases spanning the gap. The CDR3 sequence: CASSHLLGASRKQYF. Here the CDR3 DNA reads TGCGCCAGCAGCCACCTTTTGGGCGCCTCAAGAAAGCAGTACTTC.